This paragraph covers one TCR beta chain sequence. This sample was included in a study of control samples from healthy donors and cancer patients. V was pared by 6 bases and J by 3 bases, with 15 bases between. The CDR3 spans 14 residues. Germline V lookup: CDR1 MNHEY, CDR2 SVGEGT. Only in-frame clones appear in the TCRdb table, and some are missing; sequencing was by immunoSEQ multiplex PCR. The repertoire holds around 100,000 clones, around nine tenths seen once, with 11% to 15% in the top ten. This rearrangement joins TRBV6-2 or TRBV6-3 to TRBJ2-7; TRBD1 might be the D (6 bases). The clonotype was recovered from a man younger than 45 in good health. Input material: blood. CDR3 region: CASSSRGQIYEQYF. The CDR3 bases are TGTGCCAGCAGCTCTCGTGGACAGATCTACGAGCAGTACTTC.